A single sample gave rise to the 3 T cell receptor beta chains below, sequenced in a study of molecular identifiers for immune sequencing clone quantification. TCRdb re-called the PCR reads with MiXCR, one entry per CDR3 protein. The sample comprises about 640,000 distinct CDR3 sequences, 15% to 20% of which are singletons, and around 0.86% rests with the top ten. The specimen was naive CD8+ T cells from blood, with Jurkat cell RNA spiked in. This sample's subset: FACS-sorted CD8+CD4-CCR7+CD45RA+ naive T cells. These receptors were obtained from a human donor in good health. Some libraries in this study had Jurkat cell RNA spiked in.

In the case of this clonotype: This sequence may be a read error, since a much larger clone differs from it by one base. Written as DNA, the CDR3 is TGTGCCAGCAGTTTTCAGGGGGTCCAAGGGACCCAGTACTTC. This codes for CASSFQGVQGTQYF. The chain joins TRBV12-3 or TRBV12-4 to TRBJ2-5, with 7 bases fitting TRBD1. The CDR3 loop spans 14 amino acids.

This clonotype was seen a handful of times. The V and J genes are TRBV20-1 and TRBJ2-7; D is uncertain. CDR3 size: 14 residues. Germline V gene data show CDR1 as DFQATT and CDR2 as SNEGSKA (reference sequence). V lost 6 bases and J lost 0, with 15 bases in between. CDR3 residues: CSAVREGLSYEQYF. DNA of the CDR3: TGCAGTGCCGTTCGCGAAGGGCTCTCCTACGAGCAGTACTTC.

This clonotype was found a few times. V usage is TRBV7-9 and J usage is TRBJ2-1; the match to TRBD2 covers 13 bases. The length of the CDR3 is 19 residues. CDR1 and CDR2 (germline): SEHNR, FQNEAQ (reference sequence). Unmatched junction bases numbered 14, after V lost 7 bases and J lost 2 bases. The chain's CDR3 is CASIHTGTSGDGTYNEQFF. CDR3 coding DNA: TGTGCCAGCATCCACACCGGGACTAGCGGGGACGGGACCTACAATGAGCAGTTCTTC.